Reported below is one TCR beta chain. The PCR used 60 Vbeta and 13 Jbeta primers. Produced via immunoSEQ multiplex PCR; TCRdb's table is partial and in-frame only. There are 150,000 to 250,000 clones in the sample; around 74% occur only once, and around 1.6% lies in the top ten. The CDR3 runs 16 residues. Losses at the gene ends were 0 bases for V and 1 base for J; bases not matched to a gene: 5. CDR1 and CDR2 from the germline V gene are LGHNA and YSLEER. This sample stems from a study of cytomegalovirus exposure and HLA in healthy donors. The V gene is TRBV4-3, the J gene TRBJ2-7, with 8 bases identical to TRBD2. This TCR came from a girl aged 10 to 17 in good health and CMV-seropositive. Sequenced input: PBMCs. The CDR3 region is CASSQDAASGSYEQYF. CDR3 DNA: TGCGCCAGCAGCCAAGATGCGGCTAGCGGGTCCTACGAGCAGTACTTC.